A single sample is the source of the 22 T cell receptor beta chains below, sequenced in a study of blood T cell repertoires in COVID-19. Some clones are missing from TCRdb's copy, which holds only in-frame ones; the method was immunoSEQ multiplex PCR. The sample has tens of thousands of clones; about 91% are singletons. The sequenced sample was peripheral blood. The receptors here all came from a woman in her seventies with active COVID-19.

The chain uses TRBV6-5 and TRBJ2-3; 9 bases align to TRBD2. Germline loops: CDR1 MNHEY, CDR2 SVGAGI. Losses at the gene ends were 5 bases for V and 4 bases for J; bases not matched to a gene: 7. This CDR3 has 15 residues. The CDR3, as DNA: TGTGCCAGCAGTACTAGCGGGTCCTGGGCAGATACGCAGTATTTT. Translating it yields CASSTSGSWADTQYF.

This chain joins TRBV30 and TRBJ1-5; D gene ambiguous. Germline V gene lookup returns CDR1 GTSNPN and CDR2 SVGIG (reference sequence). The CDR3 is 13 amino acids. Trimming cost V 2 bases and J 7 bases, with 12 bases left between them. As DNA, the CDR3 is TGTGCCTGGAGTCGGGTCAGCGGGCAGCCCCAGCATTTT. Its translation is CAWSRVSGQPQHF.

The chain carries TRBV27 and TRBJ2-7; 10 bases line up with TRBD1. After removal of 5 bases from V and 5 bases from J, the junction contained 9 bases not matched to a gene. Germline-derived CDR1 and CDR2 are MNHEY and SMNVEV (reference sequence). The length of the CDR3 is 15 residues. CDR3 sequence (DNA): TGTGCCAGCAGTGGAGGGACAGGGGTTAGGAACGAGCAGTACTTC. The encoded protein is CASSGGTGVRNEQYF.

This chain joins TRBV11-2 and TRBJ2-1; 8 positions match TRBD2. The CDR3 extends over 14 amino acids. Germline CDR1 and CDR2: SGHAT and FQNNGV. V shed 3 bases, J shed 7 bases, and the junction held 5 bases outside the gene matches. In DNA, the CDR3 is TGTGCCAGCAGCTTTCGCGGGAGGCTGAATGAGCAGTTCTTC. It is translated as CASSFRGRLNEQFF.

This clone was observed once. V is TRBV3-1 (or the pseudogene TRBV3-2) and J is TRBJ2-7; TRBD2 aligns across 8 bases. The J segment lost 3 bases and the V segment lost 0 bases, leaving 7 bases of the junction unmatched. The CDR3 consists of 16 residues. CDR1 LGHDT and CDR2 YNNKEL come from the germline V gene (reference sequence). The CDR3 loop is CASSQERLAGRYEQYF. Here the CDR3 DNA reads TGTGCCAGCAGCCAAGAGCGGCTAGCGGGCCGCTACGAGCAGTACTTC.

The chain carries TRBV4-1 and TRBJ2-5; 7 bases match TRBD2. Trimming removed 2 bases from V and 4 bases from J; junction bases left unmatched: 16. In germline, CDR1 is MGHRA, CDR2 YSYEKL. The CDR3 covers 18 residues. CDR3 loop: CASSQPREGGTFRETQYF. CDR3 bases: TGCGCCAGCAGCCAACCCCGAGAGGGAGGGACTTTTAGAGAGACCCAGTACTTC.

V gene TRBV28 combines with J gene TRBJ1-2, with 7 bases that match TRBD1. V dropped 3 bases and J dropped 0; count of bases not matched to a gene: 4. Germline loops: CDR1 MDHEN, CDR2 SYDVKM. The CDR3 has 15 residues. This CDR3 is CASSFIRGPNYGYTF. Written as DNA, the CDR3 is TGTGCCAGCAGTTTCATAAGGGGGCCTAACTATGGCTACACCTTC.

This clone was seen a few times. V is TRBV7-2 and J is TRBJ2-7; a possible D gene is TRBD2 (5 bases). Germline V gene lookup returns CDR1 SGHTA and CDR2 FQGNSA. CDR3 length equals 14 residues. V lost 3 bases, J lost 0 bases, and 9 bases lay in between. CDR3 DNA sequence: TGTGCCAGCAGCTTGAGTCGGGGCTCCTACGAGCAGTACTTC. Amino acids: CASSLSRGSYEQYF.

This clone was observed a single time. At one boundary the junction diverges from the germline segment, which might be a read error. The chain combines TRBV2 with TRBJ1-4; TRBD1 agrees at 7 bases. CDR3 size: 13 residues. Germline CDR1 SNHLY, CDR2 FYNNEI. The DNA for the CDR3 is TGTGCCAGCCAAGCAACCCCCGGACAGGCCAAGCGCTTT. This codes for CASQATPGQAKRF.

The CDR3 region is CASSWGHPNTEAFF. In DNA form, the CDR3 reads TGTGCCAGCAGCTGGGGACACCCGAACACTGAAGCTTTCTTT. The genes are TRBV7-2 and TRBJ1-1; possible D gene TRBD1, 6 bases. This CDR3 spans 14 amino acids. Germline CDR1 is SGHTA and CDR2 is FQGNSA. Trimming took 4 bases from V and 1 from J, leaving 10 bases between them. Together with reference TRBV7-2 and TRBJ1-1, the CDR3 gives the full variable domain: GAGVSQSPSNKVTEKGKDVELRCDPISGHTALYWYRQSLGQGLEFLIYFQGNSAPDKSGLPSDRFSAERTGGSVSTLTIQRTQQEDSAVYLCASSWGHPNTEAFFGQGTRLTVV.

V gene TRBV2 combines with J gene TRBJ2-7; TRBD2 is a possible D gene (5 bases). The germline gives CDR1 SNHLY, CDR2 FYNNEI. This CDR3 contains 12 residues. The germline V and J ends were trimmed by 7 bases and 3 bases, with 10 bases remaining between them. The CDR3 DNA reads as TGTGCCAGCAAGACCGACTACTACGAGCAGTACTTC. The encoded protein is CASKTDYYEQYF.

The CDR3 DNA reads as TGTGCCAGCAGTTCCCCTTCTGCGGGGGCCGATGGCTACACCTTC. Amino acids: CASSSPSAGADGYTF. This chain joins TRBV28 and TRBJ1-2, with a possible D match to TRBD1 (6 bases). This CDR3 contains 15 residues. The germline V and J ends were trimmed by 4 bases and 6 bases, with 18 bases remaining between them. Germline assignment: CDR1 MDHEN and CDR2 SYDVKM.

With regard to this clone: The sample holds other DNA sequences that translate to the same CDR3. The DNA of the CDR3 is TGTGCCAGCAGTACCGGGACAGGGGGAAATCAGCCCCAGCATTTT. Its protein product is CASSTGTGGNQPQHF. This sequence joins TRBV28 and TRBJ1-5; 11 nucleotides align to TRBD1. This CDR3 has 15 amino acids. Germline V lookup: CDR1 MDHEN, CDR2 SYDVKM. After removal of 5 bases from V and 4 bases from J, the junction contained 4 bases not matched to a gene.

Written as DNA, the CDR3 is TGCGCCAGCAGCCTCACTGGGGCGGCTTTGGATACGCAGTATTTT. It codes for CASSLTGAALDTQYF. V and J are TRBV4-3 and TRBJ2-3; possible D gene TRBD1, 5 bases. The CDR3 extends over 15 amino acids. The ends were cut back, 4 bases at V and 6 bases at J, with 17 bases in the middle. Germline V gene sequence: CDR1 LGHNA, CDR2 YSLEER.

The genes are TRBV4-3 and TRBJ2-1, with 8 bases aligning to TRBD2. The germline V gene encodes CDR1 LGHNA and CDR2 YSLEER. This CDR3 is built from 15 residues. J was trimmed by 10 bases and V by 5 bases; bases with no gene match: 13. The CDR3 is CASSGVAGPTREQFF. The DNA of the CDR3 is TGCGCCAGCAGCGGGGTAGCGGGACCCACCAGGGAGCAGTTCTTC.

J is TRBJ1-2 and V is TRBV6-2 or TRBV6-3; 9 nucleotides align to TRBD1. J was trimmed by 4 bases and V by 2 bases; bases with no gene match: 2. In germline, CDR1 is MNHEY, CDR2 SVGEGT. The CDR3 is 14 residues long. CDR3: CASSYRDRAYGYTF. The CDR3 region has the DNA TGTGCCAGCAGTTACCGGGACAGGGCCTATGGCTACACCTTC.

The chain is built from TRBV7-9 and TRBJ1-5; 10 bases are shared with TRBD1. The CDR3 loop spans 14 amino acids. Germline trimming cut 4 bases from V and 4 bases from J; bases unmatched to any gene: 1. Germline loops: CDR1 SEHNR, CDR2 FQNEAQ (reference sequence). CDR3 sequence reads: CASSSGQGNQPQHF. The DNA for the CDR3 is TGTGCCAGCAGCTCGGGACAGGGGAATCAGCCCCAGCATTTT.

This sequence joins TRBV7-9 and TRBJ2-7; 7 nucleotides line up with TRBD2. Germline V lookup: CDR1 SEHNR, CDR2 FQNEAQ (reference sequence). J gave up 5 bases and V 4 bases, and 8 bases lay outside the gene matches. This CDR3 is 14 amino acids long. Here the CDR3 DNA reads TGTGCCAGCAGCTCCGGACTAGATCTGGACGAGCAGTACTTC. Its protein is CASSSGLDLDEQYF.

The chain recombines TRBV5-1 with TRBJ2-7, with 12 bases that match TRBD2. V lost 5 bases, J lost 0 bases, and 3 bases stayed unmatched. Germline CDR1 SGHRS, CDR2 YFSETQ. This CDR3 has 15 residues. The CDR3 protein is CASSLAGGLSYEQYF. In DNA, the CDR3 is TGCGCCAGCAGTCTAGCGGGAGGGCTCTCCTACGAGCAGTACTTC.

The V and J genes are TRBV12-3 or TRBV12-4 and TRBJ1-6, with TRBD1 matching 8 bases. This CDR3 is 13 amino acids long. V was clipped by 7 bases and J by 7 bases; unmatched bases: 3. The CDR3, as DNA: TGTGCCAGCAAGGACAGGGTAAATTCACCCCTCCACTTT. It yields the protein CASKDRVNSPLHF.

This chain uses TRBV7-9 with TRBJ2-6; TRBD1 might be the D (6 bases). The CDR3 runs 15 residues. The V gene's germline CDR1 is SEHNR and CDR2 FQNEAQ (reference sequence). Trimming took off 1 base at V and 4 bases at J, with 8 bases between the two ends. Here the CDR3 reads CASSLDRAGANVLTF. In DNA, the CDR3 is TGTGCCAGCAGCTTAGACAGGGCCGGGGCCAACGTCCTGACTTTC.

This rearrangement joins TRBV19 to TRBJ2-1, with 7 nucleotides matching TRBD2. Germline trimming cut 3 bases from V and 6 bases from J; bases unmatched to any gene: 8. Germline CDR1 is LNHDA and CDR2 is SQIVND (reference sequence). This CDR3 contains 15 residues. This CDR3 reads CASSMFGAGSNEQFF. The CDR3 coding sequence is TGTGCCAGTAGTATGTTCGGAGCGGGATCCAATGAGCAGTTCTTC.